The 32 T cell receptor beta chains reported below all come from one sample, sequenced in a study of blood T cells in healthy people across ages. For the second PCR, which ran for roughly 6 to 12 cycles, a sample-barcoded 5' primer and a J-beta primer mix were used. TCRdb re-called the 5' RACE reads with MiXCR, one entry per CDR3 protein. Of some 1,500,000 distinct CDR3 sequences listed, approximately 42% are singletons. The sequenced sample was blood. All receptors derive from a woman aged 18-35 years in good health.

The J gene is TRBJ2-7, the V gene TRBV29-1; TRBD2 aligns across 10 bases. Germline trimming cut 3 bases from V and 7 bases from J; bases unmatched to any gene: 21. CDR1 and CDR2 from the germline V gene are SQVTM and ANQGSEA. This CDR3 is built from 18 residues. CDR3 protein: CSVERWLAGDSSYNEQYF. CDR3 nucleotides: TGCAGCGTTGAGCGGTGGCTAGCGGGGGATAGCTCCTACAATGAGCAGTACTTC.

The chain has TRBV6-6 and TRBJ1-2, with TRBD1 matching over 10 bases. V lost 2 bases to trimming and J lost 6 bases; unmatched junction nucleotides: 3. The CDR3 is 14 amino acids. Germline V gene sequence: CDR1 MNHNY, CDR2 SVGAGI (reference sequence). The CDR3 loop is CASSYEGTGDGYTF. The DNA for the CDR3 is TGTGCCAGCAGTTACGAGGGGACAGGGGATGGCTACACCTTC.

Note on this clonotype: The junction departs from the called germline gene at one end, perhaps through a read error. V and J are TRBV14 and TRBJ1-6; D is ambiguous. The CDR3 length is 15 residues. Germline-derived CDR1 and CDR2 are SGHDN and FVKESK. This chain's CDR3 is CARSRNSWYNSPLHF. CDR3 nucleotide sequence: TGTGCCAGAAGCCGGAACAGTTGGTATAATTCACCCCTCCACTTT.

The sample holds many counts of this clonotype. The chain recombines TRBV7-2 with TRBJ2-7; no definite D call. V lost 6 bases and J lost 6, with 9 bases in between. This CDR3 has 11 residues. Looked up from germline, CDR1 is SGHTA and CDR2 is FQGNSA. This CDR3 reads CASSLIGEQYF. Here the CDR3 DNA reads TGTGCCAGCAGTTTAATCGGCGAGCAGTACTTC. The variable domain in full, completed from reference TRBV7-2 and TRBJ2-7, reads GAGVSQSPSNKVTEKGKDVELRCDPISGHTALYWYRQSLGQGLEFLIYFQGNSAPDKSGLPSDRFSAERTGGSVSTLTIQRTQQEDSAVYLCASSLIGEQYFGPGTRLTVT.

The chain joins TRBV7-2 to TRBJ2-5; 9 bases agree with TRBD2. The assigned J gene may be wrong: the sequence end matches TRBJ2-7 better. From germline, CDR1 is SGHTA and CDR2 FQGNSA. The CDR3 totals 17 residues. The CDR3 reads CASSPSPQGLAINEQYF. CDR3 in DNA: TGTGCCAGCAGCCCATCGCCACAGGGACTAGCAATCAACGAGCAGTACTTC.

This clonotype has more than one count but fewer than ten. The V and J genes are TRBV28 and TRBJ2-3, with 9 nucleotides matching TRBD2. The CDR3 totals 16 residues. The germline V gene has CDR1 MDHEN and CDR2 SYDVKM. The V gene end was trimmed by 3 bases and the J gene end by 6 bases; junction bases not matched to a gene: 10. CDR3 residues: CASSFGPSGMGDTQYF. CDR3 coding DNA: TGTGCCAGCAGTTTCGGGCCTAGCGGGATGGGTGATACGCAGTATTTT.

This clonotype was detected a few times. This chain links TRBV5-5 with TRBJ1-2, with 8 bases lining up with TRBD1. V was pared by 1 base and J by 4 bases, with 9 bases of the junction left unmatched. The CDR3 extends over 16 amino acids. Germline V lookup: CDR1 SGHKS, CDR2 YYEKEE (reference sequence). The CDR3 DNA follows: TGTGCCAGCAGCTTGCAGTTCGACAGGGGCGTCTATGGCTACACCTTC. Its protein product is CASSLQFDRGVYGYTF.

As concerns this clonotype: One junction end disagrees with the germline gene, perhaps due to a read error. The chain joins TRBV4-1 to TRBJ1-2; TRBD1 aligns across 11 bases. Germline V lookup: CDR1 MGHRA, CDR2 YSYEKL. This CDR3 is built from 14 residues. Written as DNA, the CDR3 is TGCGCCAGCGGCCAAAGGACAGGGGGCAATGGCTACACCTTC. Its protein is CASGQRTGGNGYTF.

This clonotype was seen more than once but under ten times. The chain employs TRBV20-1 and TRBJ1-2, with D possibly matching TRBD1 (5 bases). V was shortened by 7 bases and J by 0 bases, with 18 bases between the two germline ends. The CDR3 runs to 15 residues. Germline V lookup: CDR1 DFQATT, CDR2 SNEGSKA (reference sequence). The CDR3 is CSVNKGTDPNYGYTF. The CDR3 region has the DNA TGCAGTGTCAATAAGGGGACTGATCCTAACTATGGCTACACCTTC.

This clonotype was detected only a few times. Here the CDR3 DNA reads TGTGCCAGCAGCTACGAGCTGGGGGCGGGAGATACGCAGTATTTT. The encoded protein is CASSYELGAGDTQYF. This chain joins TRBV11-2 and TRBJ2-3, with a tentative D call TRBD1 (6 bases). Germline V gene lookup returns CDR1 SGHAT and CDR2 FQNNGV. The V end lost 4 bases, the J end lost 5 bases, and 16 bases lay between the germline ends. There are 15 residues in the CDR3.

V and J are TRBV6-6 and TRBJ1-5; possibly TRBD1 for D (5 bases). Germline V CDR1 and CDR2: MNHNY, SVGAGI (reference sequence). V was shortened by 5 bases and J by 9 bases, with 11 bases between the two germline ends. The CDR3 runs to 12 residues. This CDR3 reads CASSPPGGPQHF. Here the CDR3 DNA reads TGTGCCAGCAGTCCCCCCGGGGGGCCCCAGCATTTT.

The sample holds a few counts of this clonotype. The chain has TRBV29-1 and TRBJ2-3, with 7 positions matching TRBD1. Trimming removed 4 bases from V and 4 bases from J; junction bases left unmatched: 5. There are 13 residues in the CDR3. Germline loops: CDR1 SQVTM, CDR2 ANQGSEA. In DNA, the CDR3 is TGCAGCGTTGGTCAGGGGGTCCCAGATACGCAGTATTTT. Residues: CSVGQGVPDTQYF.

The CDR3 DNA sequence: TGTGCCAGCTCACCGATGGCAGGGCAACAGCCCCAGCATTTT. This gives the protein CASSPMAGQQPQHF. The gene calls are TRBV18 and TRBJ1-5, with TRBD1 as a possible D gene (5 bases). The V gene lost 3 bases and the J gene lost 7 bases, with 13 bases spanning the gap. This CDR3 contains 14 residues. Germline V lookup: CDR1 KGHSH, CDR2 LQKENI.

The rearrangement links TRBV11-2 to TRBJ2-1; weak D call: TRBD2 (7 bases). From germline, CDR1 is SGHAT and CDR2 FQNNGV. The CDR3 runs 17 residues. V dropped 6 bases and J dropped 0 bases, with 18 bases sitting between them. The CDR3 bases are TGTGCCAGCAGATTTCCGGGGGGCTTAAGCTCCTACAATGAGCAGTTCTTC. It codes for CASRFPGGLSSYNEQFF.

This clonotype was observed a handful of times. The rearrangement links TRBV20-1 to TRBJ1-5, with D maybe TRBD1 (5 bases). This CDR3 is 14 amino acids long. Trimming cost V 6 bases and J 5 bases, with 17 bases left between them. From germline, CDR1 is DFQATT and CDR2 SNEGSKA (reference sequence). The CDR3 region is CSAQIPGLYQPQHF. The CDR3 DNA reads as TGCAGTGCGCAAATCCCAGGGTTATATCAGCCCCAGCATTTT.

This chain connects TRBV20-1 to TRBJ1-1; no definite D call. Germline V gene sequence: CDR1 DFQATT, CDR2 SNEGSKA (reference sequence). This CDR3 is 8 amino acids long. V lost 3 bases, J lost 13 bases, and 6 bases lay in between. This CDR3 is CSAREDFF. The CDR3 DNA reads TGCAGTGCTAGGGAGGATTTCTTT.

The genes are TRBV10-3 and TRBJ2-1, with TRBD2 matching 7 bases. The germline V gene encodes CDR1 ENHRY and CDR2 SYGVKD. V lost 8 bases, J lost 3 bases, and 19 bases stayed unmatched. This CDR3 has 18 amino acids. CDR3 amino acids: CAIETWEGRALFYNEQFF. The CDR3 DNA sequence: TGTGCCATCGAGACCTGGGAGGGCCGGGCACTGTTCTACAATGAGCAGTTCTTC.

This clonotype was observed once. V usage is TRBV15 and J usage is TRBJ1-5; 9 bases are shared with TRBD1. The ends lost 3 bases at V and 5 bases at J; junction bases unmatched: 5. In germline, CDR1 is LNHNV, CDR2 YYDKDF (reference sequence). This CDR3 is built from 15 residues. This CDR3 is CATSSKTGGYQPQHF. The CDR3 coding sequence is TGTGCCACCAGCAGCAAAACAGGGGGCTATCAGCCCCAGCATTTT.

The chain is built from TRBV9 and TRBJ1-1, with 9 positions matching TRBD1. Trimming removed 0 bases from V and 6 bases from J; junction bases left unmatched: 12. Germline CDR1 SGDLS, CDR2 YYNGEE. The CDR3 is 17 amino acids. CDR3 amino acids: CASSVGLEGTGFPEAFF. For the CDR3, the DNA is TGTGCCAGCAGCGTAGGGCTAGAGGGGACAGGGTTCCCTGAAGCTTTCTTT.

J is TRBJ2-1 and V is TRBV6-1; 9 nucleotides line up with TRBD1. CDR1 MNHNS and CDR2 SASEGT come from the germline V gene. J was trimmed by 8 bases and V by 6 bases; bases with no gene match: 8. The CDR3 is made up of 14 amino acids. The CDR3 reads CASRETGGIDEQFF. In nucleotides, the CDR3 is TGTGCCAGCAGGGAGACAGGGGGTATAGATGAGCAGTTCTTC.

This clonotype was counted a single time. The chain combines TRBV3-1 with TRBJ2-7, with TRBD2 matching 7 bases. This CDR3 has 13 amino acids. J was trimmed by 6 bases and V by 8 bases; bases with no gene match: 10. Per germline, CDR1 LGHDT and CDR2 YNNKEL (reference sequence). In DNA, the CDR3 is TGTGCCAGCGGCAAAGTGGGAGGGAGCGAGCAGTACTTC. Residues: CASGKVGGSEQYF.

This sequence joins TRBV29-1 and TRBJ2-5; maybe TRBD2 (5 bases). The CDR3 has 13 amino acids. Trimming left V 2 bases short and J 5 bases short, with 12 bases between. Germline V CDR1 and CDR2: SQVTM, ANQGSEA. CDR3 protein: CSVEIRGWETQYF. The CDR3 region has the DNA TGCAGCGTTGAAATCCGGGGTTGGGAGACCCAGTACTTC. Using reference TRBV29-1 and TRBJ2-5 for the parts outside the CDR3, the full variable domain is SAVISQKPSRDICQRGTSLTIQCQVDSQVTMMFWYRQQPGQSLTLIATANQGSEATYESGFVIDKFPISRPNLTFSTLTVSNMSPEDSSIYLCSVEIRGWETQYFGPGTRLLVL.

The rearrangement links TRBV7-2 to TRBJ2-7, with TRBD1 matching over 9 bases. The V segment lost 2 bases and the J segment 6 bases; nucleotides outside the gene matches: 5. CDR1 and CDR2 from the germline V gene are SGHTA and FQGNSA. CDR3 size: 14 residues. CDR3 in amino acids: CASSLITGGSEQYF. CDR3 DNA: TGTGCCAGCAGCTTAATAACAGGGGGCTCCGAGCAGTACTTC. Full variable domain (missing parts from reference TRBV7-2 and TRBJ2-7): GAGVSQSPSNKVTEKGKDVELRCDPISGHTALYWYRQSLGQGLEFLIYFQGNSAPDKSGLPSDRFSAERTGGSVSTLTIQRTQQEDSAVYLCASSLITGGSEQYFGPGTRLTVT.

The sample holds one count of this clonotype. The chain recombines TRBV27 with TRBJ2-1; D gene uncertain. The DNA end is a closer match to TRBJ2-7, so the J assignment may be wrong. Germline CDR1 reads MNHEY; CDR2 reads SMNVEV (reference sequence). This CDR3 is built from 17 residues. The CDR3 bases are TGTGCCGCAAGGGAAACTTACAGCCCCAAATCCTACAATGAGCAGTACTTC. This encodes CAARETYSPKSYNEQYF.

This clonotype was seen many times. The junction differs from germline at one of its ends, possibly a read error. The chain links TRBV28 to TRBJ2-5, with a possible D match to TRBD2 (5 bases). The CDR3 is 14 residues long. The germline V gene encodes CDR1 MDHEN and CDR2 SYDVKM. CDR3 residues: CASSLSGYQETQYF. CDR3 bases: TGTGCCAGCAGCTTATCGGGGTACCAAGAGACCCAGTACTTC.

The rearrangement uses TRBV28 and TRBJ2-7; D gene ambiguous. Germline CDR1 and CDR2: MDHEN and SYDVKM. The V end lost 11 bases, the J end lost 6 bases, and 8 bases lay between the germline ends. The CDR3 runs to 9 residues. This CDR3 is CAHGPEQYF. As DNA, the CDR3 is TGTGCCCACGGTCCCGAGCAGTACTTC.

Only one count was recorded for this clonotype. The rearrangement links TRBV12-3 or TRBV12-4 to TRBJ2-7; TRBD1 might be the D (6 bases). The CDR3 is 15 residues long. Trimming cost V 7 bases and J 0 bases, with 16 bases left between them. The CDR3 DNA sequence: TGTGCCAGCAAAGAGGCAGGGGCCCTCTCCTACGAGCAGTACTTC. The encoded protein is CASKEAGALSYEQYF.

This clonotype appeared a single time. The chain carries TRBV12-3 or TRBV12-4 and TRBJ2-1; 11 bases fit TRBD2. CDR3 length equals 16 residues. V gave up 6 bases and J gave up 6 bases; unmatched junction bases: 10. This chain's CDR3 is CASSPPLSGGANEQFF. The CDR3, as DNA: TGTGCCAGCAGCCCTCCGCTTAGCGGGGGGGCCAATGAGCAGTTCTTC.

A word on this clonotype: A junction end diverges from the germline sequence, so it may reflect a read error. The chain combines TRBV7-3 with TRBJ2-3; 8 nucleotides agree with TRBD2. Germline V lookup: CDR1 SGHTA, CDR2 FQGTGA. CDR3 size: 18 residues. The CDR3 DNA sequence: TGTACCAGCAGCTTAACTTTCCGGGAGGGCCTTAACACAGATACGCAGTATTTT. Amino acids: CTSSLTFREGLNTDTQYF.

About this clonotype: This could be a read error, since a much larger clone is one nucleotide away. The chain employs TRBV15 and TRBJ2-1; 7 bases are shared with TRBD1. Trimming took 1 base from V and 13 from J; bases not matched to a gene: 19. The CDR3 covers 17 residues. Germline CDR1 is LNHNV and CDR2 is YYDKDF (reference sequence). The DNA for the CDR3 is TGTGCCACCAGCAGAGGAGGGACAGCCCCAAGTGAAGAGACCCAGTTCTTC. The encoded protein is CATSRGGTAPSEETQFF.

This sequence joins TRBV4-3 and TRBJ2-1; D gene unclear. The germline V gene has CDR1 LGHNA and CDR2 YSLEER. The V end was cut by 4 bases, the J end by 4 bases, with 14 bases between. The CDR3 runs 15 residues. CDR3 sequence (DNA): TGCGCCAGCAGCCGGAAGAGAAACCTATACAATGAGCAGTTCTTC. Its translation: CASSRKRNLYNEQFF.

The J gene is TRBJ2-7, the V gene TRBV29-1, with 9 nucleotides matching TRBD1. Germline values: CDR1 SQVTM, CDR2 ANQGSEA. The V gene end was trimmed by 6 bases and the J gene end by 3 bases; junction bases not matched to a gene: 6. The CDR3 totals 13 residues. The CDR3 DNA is TGCAGCGTAGGAGGGACAGGGAACTACGAGCAGTACTTC. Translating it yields CSVGGTGNYEQYF.